Listed below are T cell receptor beta chains from one sample, sequenced in a study of CD4 T cells in relation to SARS-CoV-2 and coronaviruses. The antigens for these receptors are not known. Produced via immunoSEQ multiplex PCR; TCRdb's table is partial and in-frame only. In the table there are some 43,000 clones, more than 65% of which are singletons. Sequenced: naive CD4+ T cells from PBMCs, cultured in vitro. These receptors all come from an adult with COVID-19. The CDR3 runs from the conserved cysteine through the conserved F or W. A D gene is named only where the DNA matches it firmly. Some rows mark clone size as missing; the rest say once, few, many or name a class of expanded clone.

clone size	J gene	V gene	D gene	CDR3 protein	CDR3 DNA
NA	TRBJ2-2	TRBV29-1	TRBD1	CSIPGQGGDPGELFF	TGCAGCATACCAGGACAGGGTGGGGACCCCGGGGAGCTGTTTTTT
NA	TRBJ2-3	TRBV14	TRBD2	CASSPGTSGHRTDTQYF	TGTGCCAGCAGCCCTGGGACTAGCGGACACCGCACAGATACGCAGTATTTT
NA	TRBJ1-5	TRBV4-1	NA	CASSQVPGSNQPQHF	TGCGCCAGCAGCCAAGTGCCAGGGTCCAATCAGCCCCAGCATTTT
NA	TRBJ2-3	TRBV6-2/TRBV6-3	TRBD2	CASSPTSGSTDTQYF	TGTGCCAGCAGTCCGACTAGCGGGAGCACAGATACGCAGTATTTT
NA	TRBJ1-1	TRBV28	NA	CASRPLGAGERTEAFF	TGTGCCAGCAGACCCCTCGGGGCAGGGGAGAGGACTGAAGCTTTCTTT
once	TRBJ1-3	TRBV2	TRBD1	CASSPTGVLNTIYF	TGTGCCAGCAGTCCCACAGGGGTTCTAAACACCATATATTTT
once	TRBJ2-7	TRBV10-3	TRBD1	CAISESYPGQGNEQYF	TGTGCCATCAGTGAGTCTTACCCGGGACAGGGAAACGAGCAGTACTTC
NA	TRBJ2-1	TRBV11-2	NA	CASSLLNSEQFF	TGTGCCAGCAGCTTATTAAACAGTGAGCAGTTCTTC
once	TRBJ2-7	TRBV7-2	NA	CASSISRGSYYEQYF	TGTGCCAGCAGCATCAGCAGAGGCTCCTACTACGAGCAGTACTTC
NA	TRBJ2-7	TRBV6-6	TRBD1	CASSYQTGYYEQYF	TGTGCCAGCAGTTACCAGACAGGGTACTACGAGCAGTACTTC
NA	TRBJ2-7	TRBV7-9	TRBD1	CASSPASWDSQREQYF	TGTGCCAGCAGCCCAGCATCCTGGGACAGCCAGCGCGAGCAGTACTTC
NA	TRBJ2-7	TRBV5-1	NA	CASSLGLAVQGFSYEQYF	TGCGCCAGCAGCTTGGGGTTAGCGGTTCAGGGGTTCTCCTACGAGCAGTACTTC
NA	TRBJ2-5	TRBV7-8	NA	CASSFAEQETQYF	TGTGCCAGCAGCTTCGCGGAACAAGAGACCCAGTACTTC
NA	TRBJ2-1	TRBV4-2	TRBD2	CASSSGLVGLLEQFF	TGTGCCAGCAGCTCAGGACTAGTTGGTCTTCTTGAGCAGTTCTTC
NA	TRBJ1-5	TRBV29-1	NA	CSVSGQTNQPQHF	TGCAGCGTTTCTGGACAGACCAATCAGCCCCAGCATTTT
NA	TRBJ1-2	TRBV19	TRBD1	CASGTGNGYTF	TGTGCCAGTGGGACAGGGAATGGCTACACCTTC
NA	TRBJ1-5	TRBV28	NA	CASSTRDAYNQPQHF	TGTGCCAGCAGCACCCGGGACGCTTACAATCAGCCCCAGCATTTT
NA	TRBJ2-1	TRBV18	NA	CASSPLSGPNNEQFF	TGTGCCAGCTCACCACTGTCGGGACCAAACAATGAGCAGTTCTTC
NA	TRBJ2-2	TRBV24-1	TRBD1	CATSGIPGTGNTGELFF	TGTGCCACCAGTGGGATACCAGGGACAGGTAACACCGGGGAGCTGTTTTTT
few	TRBJ2-2	TRBV27	NA	CASGGGRGGTGELFF	TGTGCCAGCGGGGGCGGGAGAGGGGGCACCGGGGAGCTGTTTTTT
NA	TRBJ2-1	TRBV28	TRBD2	CASSYPIAGGPSGNEQFF	TGTGCCAGCAGCTACCCTATAGCGGGAGGGCCTTCTGGGAATGAGCAGTTCTTC
NA	TRBJ1-2	TRBV28	TRBD1	CASSLTGGAGYTF	TGTGCCAGCAGTTTAACAGGGGGCGCCGGCTACACCTTC
NA	TRBJ2-5	TRBV24-1	TRBD2	CATSGSRAGVQETQYF	TGTGCCACCAGTGGTTCCCGAGCGGGAGTACAAGAGACCCAGTACTTC
NA	TRBJ2-1	TRBV10-3	TRBD2	CAISEFSGTYNEQFF	TGTGCCATCAGTGAGTTCAGCGGGACTTACAATGAGCAGTTCTTC
few	TRBJ1-1	TRBV29-1	NA	CSVVYRNTEAFF	TGCAGCGTTGTTTACAGGAACACTGAAGCTTTCTTT
few	TRBJ2-7	TRBV18	NA	CASSPRGSYEQYF	TGTGCCAGCTCACCAAGGGGCTCCTACGAGCAGTACTTC
few	TRBJ1-1	TRBV5-1	NA	CASSLALNTEAFF	TGCGCCAGCAGCTTGGCGTTGAACACTGAAGCTTTCTTT
NA	TRBJ2-7	TRBV9	TRBD2	CASSVVSPSGSFLAYEQYF	TGTGCCAGCAGCGTAGTTAGTCCTAGCGGGAGCTTTTTAGCCTACGAGCAGTACTTC
NA	TRBJ2-1	TRBV10-3	NA	CAITAGANNEQFF	TGTGCCATCACTGCAGGGGCCAACAATGAGCAGTTCTTC
NA	TRBJ2-1	TRBV19	NA	CASSIDHGAAEQFF	TGTGCCAGTAGTATAGATCACGGGGCAGCCGAGCAGTTCTTC
NA	TRBJ2-1	TRBV6-5	NA	CASTDFPGPGNEQFF	TGTGCCAGCACCGACTTTCCGGGACCAGGTAATGAGCAGTTCTTC
NA	TRBJ2-5	TRBV10-3	TRBD2	CATYGGTSGSRETQYF	TGTGCCACCTACGGCGGGACTAGCGGGAGTAGGGAGACCCAGTACTTC
NA	TRBJ2-3	TRBV7-2	NA	CASSFWFSGGDTQYF	TGTGCCAGCAGCTTTTGGTTTAGCGGTGGAGATACGCAGTATTTT
NA	TRBJ2-6	TRBV4-1	NA	CASSPYTDLTVSGANVLTF	TGCGCCAGCAGCCCCTACACCGACTTGACTGTCTCTGGGGCCAACGTCCTGACTTTC
NA	TRBJ2-1	TRBV3-1/TRBV3-2	TRBD2	CASSQELAGRYNEQFF	TGTGCCAGCAGCCAAGAACTAGCGGGCCGCTACAATGAGCAGTTCTTC
NA	TRBJ2-7	TRBV10-3	NA	CAIGGVLVSGEQYF	TGTGCCATCGGTGGAGTACTAGTTTCTGGCGAGCAGTACTTC
NA	TRBJ2-2	TRBV27	NA	CASSRTENTGELFF	TGTGCCAGCAGCCGGACAGAGAACACCGGGGAGCTGTTTTTT
NA	TRBJ2-7	TRBV30	TRBD2	CAWRVRTSGILYEQYF	TGTGCCTGGAGGGTAAGGACTAGCGGGATCCTTTACGAGCAGTACTTC
NA	TRBJ2-5	TRBV5-5	TRBD2	CASRGTSGRAETQYF	TGTGCCAGCAGGGGGACTAGCGGGAGGGCGGAGACCCAGTACTTC
NA	TRBJ2-5	TRBV5-1	TRBD2	CASSFWTSGRYKETQYF	TGCGCCAGCAGCTTCTGGACTAGCGGGAGGTATAAAGAGACCCAGTACTTC
NA	TRBJ1-2	TRBV24-1	NA	CATSALGRVPYTF	TGTGCCACCAGTGCCCTGGGACGGGTTCCGTACACCTTC
NA	TRBJ2-6	TRBV27	NA	CASRNSEANVLTF	TGTGCCAGCAGGAACTCCGAGGCCAACGTCCTGACTTTC
NA	TRBJ1-2	TRBV4-2	NA	CASSQATGAPGYGYTF	TGTGCCAGCAGCCAAGCTACGGGGGCTCCAGGCTATGGCTACACCTTC
NA	TRBJ2-1	TRBV18	NA	CASSPPRGRNEQFF	TGTGCCAGCTCACCACCGCGGGGCCGTAATGAGCAGTTCTTC
few	TRBJ1-6	TRBV18	NA	CASSPGGPLHF	TGTGCCAGCTCACCTGGGGGACCCCTCCACTTT
NA	TRBJ2-4	TRBV6-5	TRBD1	CASRTTGENIQYF	TGTGCCAGCAGGACGACAGGGGAAAACATTCAGTACTTC
NA	TRBJ1-1	TRBV2	NA	CASSSILKVGTEAFF	TGTGCCAGCAGTAGCATCCTCAAGGTGGGCACTGAAGCTTTCTTT
NA	TRBJ2-1	TRBV10-3	TRBD2	CAISGTSGSYNEQFF	TGTGCCATCAGTGGGACTAGCGGCTCCTACAATGAGCAGTTCTTC
NA	TRBJ2-1	TRBV27	NA	CASSSGTEQFF	TGTGCCAGCAGTTCGGGGACTGAGCAGTTCTTC
NA	TRBJ1-6	TRBV28	NA	CASSSTGTPLPLHF	TGTGCCAGCAGTTCAACCGGGACCCCACTGCCCCTCCACTTT
NA	TRBJ2-3	TRBV15	TRBD2	CATSFFPGLGRTDTQYF	TGTGCCACCAGCTTTTTTCCGGGACTAGGGCGCACAGATACGCAGTATTTT
NA	TRBJ1-6	TRBV6-5	TRBD1	CASSWDRGGSPLHF	TGTGCCAGCAGTTGGGACAGGGGAGGTTCACCCCTCCACTTT
NA	TRBJ1-5	TRBV21-1	NA	CASSSHREPWNSNQPQHF	TGTGCCAGCAGCAGCCACAGGGAACCATGGAATAGCAATCAGCCCCAGCATTTT
NA	TRBJ2-5	TRBV15	NA	CATSPTARGETQYF	TGTGCCACCAGCCCAACTGCTAGAGGAGAGACCCAGTACTTC
NA	TRBJ2-1	TRBV5-6	TRBD2	CASSLGRREWFEQFF	TGTGCCAGCAGCTTGGGGCGGCGGGAGTGGTTTGAGCAGTTCTTC
NA	TRBJ2-4	TRBV3-1/TRBV3-2	TRBD1	CASSQEPGQAKENIQYF	TGTGCCAGCAGCCAGGAACCGGGACAGGCGAAAGAAAACATTCAGTACTTC
once	TRBJ1-4	TRBV13	NA	CASSPSREYEKLFF	TGTGCCAGCAGCCCCAGCCGGGAATATGAAAAACTGTTTTTT
NA	TRBJ2-3	TRBV5-7	NA	CASSLWGPSTDTQYF	TGTGCCAGCAGCTTGTGGGGACCTAGCACAGATACGCAGTATTTT